This TCR beta chain originates from a study of prognosis after radiotherapy for stage I lung cancer. Study summary: Tumors proved to be squamous cell carcinoma in about 7 patients and represented adenocarcinoma in under 15.

The study's findings and limits: Lower Shannon entropy after stereotactic body radiation therapy was observed in patients who went on to develop distant metastases.

A volume of roughly 5.8 milliliters of peripheral blood was collected by draw at each of two time points. CDR3 of TCR beta was amplified from genomic DNA via a two-round multiplex PCR. Gene-specific TRBV and TRBJ primers were used in PCR round one. Using its own MiXCR run on the multiplex PCR reads, TCRdb lists one record per CDR3 protein. The repertoire holds around 12,000 distinct CDR3 sequences, 43% seen once, with around 40% in the top ten. This clonotype came up once. The target antigen is unknown. A read error is likely here: a far larger clone is one base away. V dropped 0 bases and J dropped 3; count of bases not matched to a gene: 1. Germline V gene lookup returns CDR1 SGHNT and CDR2 YENEEA. CDR3 length equals 15 residues.

This specimen was PBMCs, taken before or after stereotactic body radiation therapy (not recorded which). The TCR sequence derives from a donor over 45 with non-small cell lung cancer. The V and J genes are TRBV11-3 and TRBJ2-1; 8 bases line up with TRBD2. CDR3 DNA: TGTGCCAGCAGCTTAGAGGGACTAGTCTACAATGAGCAGTTCTTC. Translated, it gives CASSLEGLVYNEQFF. The variable domain in full, with the rest retrieved from reference TRBV11-3 and TRBJ2-1, is EAGVVQSPRYKIIEKKQPVAFWCNPISGHNTLYWYLQNLGQGPELLIRYENEEAVDDSQLPKDRFSAERLKGVDSTLKIQPAELGDSAVYLCASSLEGLVYNEQFFGPGTRLTVL.